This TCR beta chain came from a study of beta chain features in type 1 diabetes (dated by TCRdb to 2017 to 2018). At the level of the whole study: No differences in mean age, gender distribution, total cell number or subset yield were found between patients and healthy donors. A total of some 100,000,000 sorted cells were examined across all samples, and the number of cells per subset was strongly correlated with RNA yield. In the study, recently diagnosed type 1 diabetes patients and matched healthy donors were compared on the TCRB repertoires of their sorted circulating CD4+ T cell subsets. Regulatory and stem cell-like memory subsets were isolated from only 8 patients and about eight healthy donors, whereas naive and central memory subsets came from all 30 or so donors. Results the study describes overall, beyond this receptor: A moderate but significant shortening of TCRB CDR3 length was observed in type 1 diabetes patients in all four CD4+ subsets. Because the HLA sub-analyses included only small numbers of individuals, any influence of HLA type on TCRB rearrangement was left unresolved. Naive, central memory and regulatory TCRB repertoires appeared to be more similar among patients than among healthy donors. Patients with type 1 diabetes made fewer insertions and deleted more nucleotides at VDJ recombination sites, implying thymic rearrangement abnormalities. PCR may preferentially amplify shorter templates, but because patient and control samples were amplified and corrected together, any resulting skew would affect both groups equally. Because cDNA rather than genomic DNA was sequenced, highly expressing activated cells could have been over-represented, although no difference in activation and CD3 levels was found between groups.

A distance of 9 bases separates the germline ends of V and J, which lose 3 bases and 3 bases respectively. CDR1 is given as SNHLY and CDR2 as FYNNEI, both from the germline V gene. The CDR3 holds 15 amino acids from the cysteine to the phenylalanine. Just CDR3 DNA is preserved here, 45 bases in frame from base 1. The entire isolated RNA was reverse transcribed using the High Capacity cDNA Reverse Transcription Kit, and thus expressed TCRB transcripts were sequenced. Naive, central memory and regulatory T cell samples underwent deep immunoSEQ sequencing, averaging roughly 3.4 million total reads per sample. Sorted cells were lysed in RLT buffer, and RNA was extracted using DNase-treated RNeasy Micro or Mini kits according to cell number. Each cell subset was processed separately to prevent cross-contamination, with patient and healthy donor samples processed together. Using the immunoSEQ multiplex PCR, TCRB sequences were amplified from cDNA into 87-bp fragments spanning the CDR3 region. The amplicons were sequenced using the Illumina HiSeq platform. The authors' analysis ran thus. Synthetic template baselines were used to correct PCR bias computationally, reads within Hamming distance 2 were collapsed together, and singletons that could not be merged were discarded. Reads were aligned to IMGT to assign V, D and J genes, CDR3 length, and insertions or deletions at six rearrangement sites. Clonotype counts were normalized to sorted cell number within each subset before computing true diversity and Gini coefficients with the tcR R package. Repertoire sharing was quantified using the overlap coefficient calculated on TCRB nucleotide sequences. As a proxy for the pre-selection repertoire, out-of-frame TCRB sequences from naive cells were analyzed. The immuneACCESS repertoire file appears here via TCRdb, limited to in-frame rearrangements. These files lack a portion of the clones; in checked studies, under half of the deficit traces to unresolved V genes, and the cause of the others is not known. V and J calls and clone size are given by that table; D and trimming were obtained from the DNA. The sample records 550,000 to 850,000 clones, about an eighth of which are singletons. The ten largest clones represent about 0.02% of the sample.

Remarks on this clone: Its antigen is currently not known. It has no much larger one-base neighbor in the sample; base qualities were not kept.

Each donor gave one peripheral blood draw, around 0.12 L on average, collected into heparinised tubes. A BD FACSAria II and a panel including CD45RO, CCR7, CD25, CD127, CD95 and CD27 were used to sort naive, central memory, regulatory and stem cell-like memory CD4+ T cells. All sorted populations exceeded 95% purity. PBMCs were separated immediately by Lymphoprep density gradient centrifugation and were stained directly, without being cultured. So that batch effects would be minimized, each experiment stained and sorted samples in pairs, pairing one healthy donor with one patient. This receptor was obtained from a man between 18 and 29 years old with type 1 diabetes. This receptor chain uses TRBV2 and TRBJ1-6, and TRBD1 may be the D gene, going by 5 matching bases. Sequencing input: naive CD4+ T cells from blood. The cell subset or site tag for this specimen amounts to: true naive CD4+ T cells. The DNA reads TGTGCCAGCAGTGAGCAGGGCGACTATAATTCACCCCTCCACTTT. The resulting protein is CASSEQGDYNSPLHF.